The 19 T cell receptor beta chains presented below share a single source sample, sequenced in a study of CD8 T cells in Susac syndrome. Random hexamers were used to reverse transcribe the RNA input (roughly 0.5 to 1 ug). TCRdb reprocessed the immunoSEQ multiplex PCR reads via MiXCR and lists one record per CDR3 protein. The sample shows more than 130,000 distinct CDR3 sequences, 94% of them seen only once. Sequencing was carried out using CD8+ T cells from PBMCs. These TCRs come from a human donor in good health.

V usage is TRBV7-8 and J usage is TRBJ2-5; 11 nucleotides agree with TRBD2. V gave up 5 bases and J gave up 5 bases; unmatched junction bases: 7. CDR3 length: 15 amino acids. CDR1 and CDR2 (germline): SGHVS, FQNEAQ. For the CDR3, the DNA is TGTGCCAGCAGCCTCATAGCGGGAGGGCCGGAGACCCAGTACTTC. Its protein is CASSLIAGGPETQYF.

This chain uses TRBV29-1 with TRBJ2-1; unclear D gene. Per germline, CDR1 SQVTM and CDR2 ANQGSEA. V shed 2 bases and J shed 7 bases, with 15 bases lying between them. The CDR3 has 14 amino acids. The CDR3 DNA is TGCAGCGTTGAAAAAGGCCTTACAGTTAATGAGCAGTTCTTC. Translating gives CSVEKGLTVNEQFF.

DNA for the CDR3: TGTGCCAGCAGCTCAAACAGGGATGGCTACACCTTC. It is translated as CASSSNRDGYTF. V is TRBV7-3 and J is TRBJ1-2; tentatively, D is TRBD1 (6 bases). The CDR3 has 12 amino acids. The ends were cut back, 4 bases at V and 6 bases at J, with 9 bases in the middle. CDR1 and CDR2 (germline): SGHTA, FQGTGA.

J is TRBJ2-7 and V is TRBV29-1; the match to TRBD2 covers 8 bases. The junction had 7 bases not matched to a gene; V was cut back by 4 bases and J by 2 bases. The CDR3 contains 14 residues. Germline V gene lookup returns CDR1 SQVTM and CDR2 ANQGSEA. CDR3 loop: CSVGGLDSAYEQYF. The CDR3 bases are TGCAGCGTTGGGGGACTAGATTCTGCCTACGAGCAGTACTTC.

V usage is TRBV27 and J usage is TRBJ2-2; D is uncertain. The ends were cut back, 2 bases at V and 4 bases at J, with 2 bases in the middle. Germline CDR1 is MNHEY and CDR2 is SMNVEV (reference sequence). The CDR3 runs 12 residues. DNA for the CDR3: TGTGCCAGCAGTTTAATCACCGGGGAGCTGTTTTTT. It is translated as CASSLITGELFF.

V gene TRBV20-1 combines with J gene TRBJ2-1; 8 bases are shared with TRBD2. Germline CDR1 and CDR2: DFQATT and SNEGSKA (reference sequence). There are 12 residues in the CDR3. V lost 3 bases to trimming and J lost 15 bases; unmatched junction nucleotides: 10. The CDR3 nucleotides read TGCAGTGCTAGGATGGGGACTAGTATAGCGTTCTTC. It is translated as CSARMGTSIAFF.

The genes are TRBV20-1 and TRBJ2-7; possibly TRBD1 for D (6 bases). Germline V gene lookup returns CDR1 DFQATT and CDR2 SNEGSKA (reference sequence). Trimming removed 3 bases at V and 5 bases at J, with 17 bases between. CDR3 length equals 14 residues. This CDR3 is CSAREDFNRDEQYF. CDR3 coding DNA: TGCAGTGCTAGGGAAGACTTTAACAGGGACGAGCAGTACTTC.

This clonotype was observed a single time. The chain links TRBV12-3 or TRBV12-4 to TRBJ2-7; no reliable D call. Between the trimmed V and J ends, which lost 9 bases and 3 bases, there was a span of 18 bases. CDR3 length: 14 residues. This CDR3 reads CASPGCGFRYEQYF. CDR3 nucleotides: TGTGCCAGTCCCGGTTGTGGGTTTCGCTACGAGCAGTACTTC.

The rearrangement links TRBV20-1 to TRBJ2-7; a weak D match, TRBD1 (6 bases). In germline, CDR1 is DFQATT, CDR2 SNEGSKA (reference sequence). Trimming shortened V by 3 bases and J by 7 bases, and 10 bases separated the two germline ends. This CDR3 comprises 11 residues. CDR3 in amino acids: CSASEGTEQYF. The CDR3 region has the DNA TGCAGTGCTAGCGAGGGGACAGAGCAGTACTTC.

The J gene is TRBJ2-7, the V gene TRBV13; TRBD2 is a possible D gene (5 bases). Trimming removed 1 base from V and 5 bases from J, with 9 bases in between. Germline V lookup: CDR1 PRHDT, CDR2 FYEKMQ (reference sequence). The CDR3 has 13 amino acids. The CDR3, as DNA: TGTGCCAGCAGCTTAGTCGGCGGGCACGAGCAGTACTTC. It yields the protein CASSLVGGHEQYF.

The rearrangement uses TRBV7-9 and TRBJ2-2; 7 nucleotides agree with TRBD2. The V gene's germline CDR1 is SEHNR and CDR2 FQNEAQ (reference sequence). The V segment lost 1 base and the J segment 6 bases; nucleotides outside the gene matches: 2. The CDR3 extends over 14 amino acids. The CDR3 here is CASSLGLAPGELFF. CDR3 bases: TGTGCCAGCAGCTTAGGACTAGCCCCCGGGGAGCTGTTTTTT.

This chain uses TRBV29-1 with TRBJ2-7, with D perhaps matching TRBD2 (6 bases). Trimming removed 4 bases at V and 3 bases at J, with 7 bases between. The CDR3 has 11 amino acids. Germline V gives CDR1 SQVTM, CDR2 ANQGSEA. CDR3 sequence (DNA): TGCAGCGTTGCCGGGAGCTACGAGCAGTACTTC. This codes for CSVAGSYEQYF.

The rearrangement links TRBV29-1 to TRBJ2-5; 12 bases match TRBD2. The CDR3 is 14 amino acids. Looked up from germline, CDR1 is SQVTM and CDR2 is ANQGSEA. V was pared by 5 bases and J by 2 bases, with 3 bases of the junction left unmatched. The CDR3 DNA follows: TGCAGCGTTCACCTAGCGGGAGGGCAAGAGACCCAGTACTTC. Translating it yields CSVHLAGGQETQYF.

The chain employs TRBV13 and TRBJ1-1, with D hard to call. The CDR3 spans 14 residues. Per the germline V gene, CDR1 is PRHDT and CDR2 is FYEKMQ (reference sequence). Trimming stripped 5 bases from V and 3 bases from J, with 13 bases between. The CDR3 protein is CASSPRGFDTEAFF. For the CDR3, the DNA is TGTGCCAGCAGCCCCCGAGGTTTTGACACTGAAGCTTTCTTT.

The CDR3 here is CSVGIGLNNEQFF. In nucleotides, the CDR3 is TGCAGCGTAGGAATCGGACTAAACAATGAGCAGTTCTTC. The chain uses TRBV29-1 and TRBJ2-1, with a weak D call TRBD2 (6 bases). Trimming shortened V by 6 bases and J by 5 bases, and 14 bases separated the two germline ends. From germline, CDR1 is SQVTM and CDR2 ANQGSEA. This CDR3 has 13 residues.

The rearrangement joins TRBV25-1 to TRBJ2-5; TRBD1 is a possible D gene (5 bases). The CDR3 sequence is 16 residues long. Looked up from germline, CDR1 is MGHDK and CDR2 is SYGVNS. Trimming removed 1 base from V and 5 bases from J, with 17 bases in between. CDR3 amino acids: CASSEWEGVDKETQYF. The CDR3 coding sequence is TGTGCCAGCAGTGAATGGGAAGGGGTAGACAAGGAGACCCAGTACTTC. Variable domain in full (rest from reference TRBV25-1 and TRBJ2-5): EADIYQTPRYLVIGTGKKITLECSQTMGHDKMYWYQQDPGMELHLIHYSYGVNSTEKGDLSSESTVSRIRTEHFPLTLESARPSHTSQYLCASSEWEGVDKETQYFGPGTRLLVL.

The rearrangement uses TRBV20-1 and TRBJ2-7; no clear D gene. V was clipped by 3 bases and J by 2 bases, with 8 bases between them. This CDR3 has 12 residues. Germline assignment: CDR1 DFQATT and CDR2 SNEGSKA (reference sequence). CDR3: CSARAGTYEQYF. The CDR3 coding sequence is TGCAGTGCTAGGGCAGGAACCTACGAGCAGTACTTC.

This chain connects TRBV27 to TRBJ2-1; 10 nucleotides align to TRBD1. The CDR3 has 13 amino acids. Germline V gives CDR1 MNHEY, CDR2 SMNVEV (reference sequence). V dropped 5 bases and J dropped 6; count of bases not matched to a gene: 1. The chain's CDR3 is CASSRQGANEQFF. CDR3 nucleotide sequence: TGTGCCAGCAGTCGACAGGGGGCCAATGAGCAGTTCTTC.

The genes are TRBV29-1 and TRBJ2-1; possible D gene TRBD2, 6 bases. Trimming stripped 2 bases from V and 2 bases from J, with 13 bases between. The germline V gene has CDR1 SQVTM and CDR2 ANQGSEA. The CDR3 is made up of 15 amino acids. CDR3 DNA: TGCAGCGTTGAATCCTCTCCGGGGGCCTACAATGAGCAGTTCTTC. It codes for CSVESSPGAYNEQFF.